This entry concerns a single T cell receptor (beta chain). The antigen is unknown. This sample is drawn from a study of T cell responses to AZD1222 COVID-19 vaccine. The method was immunoSEQ multiplex PCR; TCRdb's version includes in-frame clones alone and lacks a portion of them. The data show under 150,000 clones, roughly 88% seen once. Study-wide results and limits: With two AZD1222 doses given, Spike-specific TCR breadth and depth both rose.

The V and J ends lost 3 bases and 8 bases respectively, with 10 bases between them. This CDR3 is built from 12 residues. The material was peripheral blood, obtained on day 0 of AZD1222 vaccination. The J gene is TRBJ1-2, the V gene TRBV12-3 or TRBV12-4, with D tentatively TRBD1 (5 bases). The clonotype comes from an adult in good health. As DNA, the CDR3 is TGTGCCAGCAGTTTGGGACCCCGCGGCTACACCTTC. It codes for CASSLGPRGYTF.